This entry lists 30 T cell receptor beta chains sequenced from one sample in a study of shared clonotypes between healthy human individuals. Clones were read by immunoSEQ multiplex PCR, and TCRdb kept only the in-frame ones, dropping some. Here the sample spans about 1.1 million clones, around three quarters being singletons. Input material: memory CD4+ T cells from PBMCs. The sample's subset: CD45RA-negative fraction. The source of these receptors is a man aged 18 to 30 in good health. Some clones in this sample may be carry-over from other donors' samples.

The V and J genes are TRBV6-5 and TRBJ1-2; TRBD1 aligns across 8 bases. The CDR3 totals 16 residues. Germline CDR1 is MNHEY and CDR2 is SVGAGI. The V segment lost 4 bases and the J segment 8 bases; nucleotides outside the gene matches: 15. The CDR3, as DNA: TGTGCCAGCAGTTCCGCTGCAGGGGGCAGTTTGAAAGGCTACACCTTC. This sequence encodes CASSSAAGGSLKGYTF.

Details on this clone: Other DNA sequences in the sample encode the same CDR3. This chain uses TRBV28 with TRBJ2-7; D is unclear. The CDR3 has 10 amino acids. Germline V gene data show CDR1 as MDHEN and CDR2 as SYDVKM. Trimming removed 6 bases from V and 4 bases from J, with 4 bases in between. The CDR3 region is CASSLYEQYF. In nucleotides, the CDR3 is TGTGCCAGCAGCCTTTACGAGCAGTACTTC.

V and J are TRBV19 and TRBJ2-7; perhaps TRBD2 as D (7 bases). CDR3 length: 13 residues. Germline V gene lookup returns CDR1 LNHDA and CDR2 SQIVND (reference sequence). The ends were cut back, 7 bases at V and 6 bases at J, with 16 bases in the middle. CDR3 in amino acids: CASTPSRGGEQYF. Written as DNA, the CDR3 is TGTGCCAGTACTCCTTCGAGGGGGGGCGAGCAGTACTTC.

Only one count was recorded for this clone. The chain employs TRBV11-2 and TRBJ2-1, with 12 bases that match TRBD2. CDR3 size: 13 residues. V lost 5 bases and J lost 15; bases outside the gene matches: 8. Germline V gene lookup returns CDR1 SGHAT and CDR2 FQNNGV. CDR3 DNA: TGTGCCAGCAGCGTGGGACTAGCGGGTCGTCTGTTCTTC. Its protein product is CASSVGLAGRLFF.

The rearrangement links TRBV6-5 to TRBJ2-6; TRBD1 might be the D (6 bases). The germline gives CDR1 MNHEY, CDR2 SVGAGI. V dropped 6 bases and J dropped 2 bases, with 11 bases sitting between them. This CDR3 contains 15 residues. The CDR3 loop is CASRLNRAGANVLTF. CDR3 nucleotide sequence: TGTGCCAGCAGACTTAACAGGGCTGGGGCCAACGTCCTGACTTTC.

Of note for this clone: Other DNA sequences in this specimen translate into the identical CDR3. This rearrangement joins TRBV11-1 to TRBJ2-1, with unresolved D. CDR1 is SGHAT, CDR2 FQDESV, per germline (reference sequence). V was trimmed by 1 base and J by 5 bases, leaving 6 bases between them. The CDR3 sequence is 13 residues long. In DNA form, the CDR3 reads TGTGCCAGCAGCTTAGGCCGGCACAATGAGCAGTTCTTC. Translation: CASSLGRHNEQFF.

V and J are TRBV7-2 and TRBJ2-3, with a tentative D call TRBD1 (5 bases). The CDR3 sequence is 16 residues long. V lost 5 bases to trimming and J lost 0 bases, with 15 bases between them. CDR1 SGHTA and CDR2 FQGNSA come from the germline V gene. DNA for the CDR3: TGTGCCAGCAGCCCGCTAGGGGCAGCTAGCACAGATACGCAGTATTTT. As protein: CASSPLGAASTDTQYF.

About this clone: Other DNA sequences in the same sample also yield this CDR3. The chain joins TRBV5-1 to TRBJ2-3; 11 bases map to TRBD2. With 1 base clipped from V and 3 bases from J, the junction kept 1 base outside the gene matches. Germline lookup yields CDR1 SGHRS and CDR2 YFSETQ. The CDR3 runs 15 residues. The CDR3 protein is CASSLLAGGTDTQYF. In DNA form, the CDR3 reads TGCGCCAGCAGCTTGCTAGCGGGAGGAACAGATACGCAGTATTTT.

The V and J genes are TRBV18 and TRBJ2-7; 8 bases are a match to TRBD1. J lost 2 bases, V lost 3 bases, and 6 bases had no gene match. The CDR3 consists of 15 residues. From germline, CDR1 is KGHSH and CDR2 LQKENI. CDR3 region: CASSPRQGNTYEQYF. In DNA, the CDR3 is TGTGCCAGCTCACCTCGACAGGGGAATACCTACGAGCAGTACTTC.

This clone was picked up one time. This sample includes further DNA sequences coding for the same CDR3. The V gene is TRBV2, the J gene TRBJ2-1, with 11 bases identical to TRBD2. The germline CDR1 and CDR2 sequences are SNHLY and FYNNEI. With V trimmed by 4 bases and J by 9 bases, 5 bases remained unmatched. CDR3 length equals 14 residues. CDR3: CASSATSGRGEQFF. DNA for the CDR3: TGTGCCAGCAGTGCCACTAGCGGGAGAGGTGAGCAGTTCTTC.

V is TRBV10-3 and J is TRBJ1-2; no definite D call. In germline, CDR1 is ENHRY, CDR2 SYGVKD. The CDR3 loop spans 13 amino acids. V was pared by 2 bases and J by 9 bases, with 13 bases between. CDR3 sequence: CAISEGANFRYTF. The CDR3 DNA sequence: TGTGCCATCAGTGAGGGCGCCAATTTCCGCTACACCTTC.

The V and J genes are TRBV28 and TRBJ1-1, with D maybe TRBD1 (5 bases). Trimming pared 6 bases from V and 6 bases from J, leaving 20 bases between. Germline V gene sequence: CDR1 MDHEN, CDR2 SYDVKM. This CDR3 is built from 15 residues. CDR3 coding DNA: TGTGCCAGCAGGGGAGAGAAGGGGAAGGGCTCTGAAGCTTTCTTT. It yields the protein CASRGEKGKGSEAFF.

The gene calls are TRBV20-1 and TRBJ2-7; D might be TRBD2 (6 bases). This CDR3 comprises 11 residues. Germline V gene data show CDR1 as DFQATT and CDR2 as SNEGSKA (reference sequence). V gave up 5 bases and J gave up 7 bases, with 12 bases separating them. CDR3 in amino acids: CSAPGLQEQYF. In DNA, the CDR3 is TGCAGTGCTCCGGGACTCCAAGAGCAGTACTTC.

For the CDR3, the DNA is TGTGCCAGCAGTAGACATTCGAGCGAGCAGTACTTC. This encodes CASSRHSSEQYF. The rearrangement uses TRBV2 and TRBJ2-7, with D unclear. Germline values: CDR1 SNHLY, CDR2 FYNNEI. The CDR3 loop spans 12 amino acids. V was trimmed by 5 bases and J by 6 bases, leaving 11 bases between them.

This clone showed up just a few times. The chain carries TRBV28 and TRBJ2-7; maybe TRBD1 (5 bases). CDR1 and CDR2 from the germline V gene are MDHEN and SYDVKM. The CDR3 runs 15 residues. Trimming took off 3 bases at V and 2 bases at J, with 14 bases between the two ends. CDR3 DNA sequence: TGTGCCAGCAGTTTGGGTGGGGCGGACCCCTACGAGCAGTACTTC. This encodes CASSLGGADPYEQYF.

The V gene is TRBV6-6, the J gene TRBJ2-6; 9 positions match TRBD1. The germline gives CDR1 MNHNY, CDR2 SVGAGI (reference sequence). The CDR3 covers 15 residues. J was trimmed by 2 bases and V by 5 bases; bases with no gene match: 1. CDR3 bases: TGTGCCAGCAGTCGGACAGGGGCTGGGGCCAACGTCCTGACTTTC. This translates into CASSRTGAGANVLTF.

J is TRBJ2-3 and V is TRBV28; TRBD2 matches 9 bases. Germline CDR1 reads MDHEN; CDR2 reads SYDVKM. V gave up 6 bases and J gave up 4 bases; unmatched junction bases: 8. This CDR3 region has 15 residues. DNA for the CDR3: TGTGCCAGCAGCCAGGGGACTAGCAACGCAGATACGCAGTATTTT. Translated: CASSQGTSNADTQYF.

CDR3 DNA sequence: TGTGCCAGCAGCTCCCAGGGGCAGCAGCCCCAGCATTTT. This codes for CASSSQGQQPQHF. This chain uses TRBV7-2 with TRBJ1-5, with TRBD1 as a possible D gene (6 bases). V lost 4 bases and J lost 7, with 11 bases in between. Germline-derived CDR1 and CDR2 are SGHTA and FQGNSA. The CDR3 loop spans 13 amino acids.

This chain uses TRBV6-6 with TRBJ1-2, with TRBD1 identical over 7 bases. Germline assignment: CDR1 MNHNY and CDR2 SVGAGI (reference sequence). The CDR3 is made up of 15 amino acids. V dropped 5 bases and J dropped 1; count of bases not matched to a gene: 7. The CDR3 coding sequence is TGTGCCAGCAGTAAACTAGGGACAGTTAACTATGGCTACACCTTC. Its translation: CASSKLGTVNYGYTF.

The V call is TRBV18, the J call TRBJ2-3, with D possibly being TRBD1 (6 bases). The CDR3 is 14 amino acids. From germline, CDR1 is KGHSH and CDR2 LQKENI. V shed 6 bases and J shed 0 bases, with 10 bases lying between them. This chain's CDR3 is CASSFRGSTDTQYF. In nucleotides, the CDR3 is TGTGCCAGCTCGTTTAGGGGGAGCACAGATACGCAGTATTTT.

The table lists this clone with a count of one. The gene calls are TRBV7-6 and TRBJ1-1, with TRBD1 matching over 8 bases. V lost 4 bases, J lost 1 base, and 8 bases stayed unmatched. This CDR3 has 16 residues. The germline V gene encodes CDR1 SGHVS and CDR2 FNYEAQ. CDR3 sequence (DNA): TGTGCCAGCAGCTATTCCCGGACAGGGAAGAACACTGAAGCTTTCTTT. This sequence encodes CASSYSRTGKNTEAFF.

The chain recombines TRBV9 with TRBJ1-1, with TRBD1 as a possible D gene (5 bases). Trimming took 4 bases from V and 1 from J, leaving 11 bases between them. There are 14 residues in the CDR3. Per the germline V gene, CDR1 is SGDLS and CDR2 is YYNGEE. This CDR3 is CASSPGRANTEAFF. The CDR3, as DNA: TGTGCCAGCAGCCCCGGCAGGGCGAACACTGAAGCTTTCTTT.

V usage is TRBV9 and J usage is TRBJ1-4; no clear D. The V end lost 4 bases, the J end lost 8 bases, and 15 bases lay between the germline ends. Germline V gene sequence: CDR1 SGDLS, CDR2 YYNGEE. The CDR3 has 14 residues. CDR3 in amino acids: CASSPGLTYEKLFF. As DNA, the CDR3 is TGTGCCAGCAGCCCAGGACTGACCTACGAAAAACTGTTTTTT. Variable domain in full (rest from reference TRBV9 and TRBJ1-4): DSGVTQTPKHLITATGQRVTLRCSPRSGDLSVYWYQQSLDQGLQFLIQYYNGEERAKGNILERFSAQQFPDLHSELNLSSLELGDSALYFCASSPGLTYEKLFFGSGTQLSVL.

The chain combines TRBV10-3 with TRBJ2-5, with 7 nucleotides matching TRBD2. The end of the DNA is better explained by TRBJ2-7, so the J call may be wrong. CDR1 is ENHRY, CDR2 SYGVKD, per germline. CDR3 length: 13 residues. CDR3 amino acids: CAIRDPGGYEQYF. CDR3 bases: TGTGCCATCAGGGACCCGGGAGGCTACGAGCAGTACTTC.

The rearrangement uses TRBV6-6 and TRBJ2-1, with 12 nucleotides matching TRBD2. The junction had 2 bases not matched to a gene; V was cut back by 4 bases and J by 4 bases. Germline V gives CDR1 MNHNY, CDR2 SVGAGI (reference sequence). The CDR3 sequence is 15 residues long. The CDR3 DNA follows: TGTGCCAGCAGTTTCGGGACTAGCGGGTACAATGAGCAGTTCTTC. It translates to CASSFGTSGYNEQFF.

This clone was picked up many times. The sample has other DNA sequences that encode this CDR3 too. The genes are TRBV7-9 and TRBJ2-7; D is unclear. CDR1 is SEHNR and CDR2 is FQNEAQ in the germline V gene (reference sequence). The germline V and J ends were trimmed by 1 base and 0 bases, with 7 bases remaining between them. CDR3 length: 14 amino acids. The CDR3 spells CASSLGQASYEQYF. CDR3 DNA: TGTGCCAGCAGCTTAGGGCAGGCCTCCTACGAGCAGTACTTC.

V gene TRBV4-1 combines with J gene TRBJ2-5; maybe TRBD2 (6 bases). This CDR3 is 14 amino acids long. V was clipped by 0 bases and J by 7 bases, with 12 bases between them. Germline V CDR1 and CDR2: MGHRA, YSYEKL. CDR3 in DNA: TGCGCCAGCAGCCAAGAAGGCGGGGATGGGACCCAGTACTTC. Protein product: CASSQEGGDGTQYF.

This clone was detected only a few times. The rearrangement links TRBV4-2 to TRBJ2-7; D ambiguous. Trimming took 1 base from V and 2 from J, leaving 6 bases between them. The CDR3 loop spans 13 amino acids. The germline V gene has CDR1 LGHNA and CDR2 YNFKEQ. The DNA of the CDR3 is TGTGCCAGCAGCCAAGTTGGAGCCTACGAGCAGTACTTC. It specifies CASSQVGAYEQYF.

In its sample, this clone was seen once. The V gene is TRBV5-4, the J gene TRBJ2-4; 10 positions agree with TRBD2. The CDR3 has 16 amino acids. Germline CDR1 SGHNT, CDR2 YYREEE (reference sequence). The V gene end was trimmed by 0 bases and the J gene end by 7 bases; junction bases not matched to a gene: 7. The CDR3 DNA reads as TGTGCCAGCAGCTTGGCTAGCGGGAGATTGGAGAACATTCAGTACTTC. Its translation: CASSLASGRLENIQYF.

Points on this clone: Just one base apart from a much larger clone, this may be a read error. Other DNA sequences within the sample encode an identical CDR3. The chain employs TRBV28 and TRBJ1-5; TRBD1 might be the D (6 bases). Germline lookup yields CDR1 MDHEN and CDR2 SYDVKM. The CDR3 totals 16 residues. This CDR3 is CASSSPGHPSNQPQHF. In nucleotides, the CDR3 is TGTGCCAGCAGTTCCCCGGGACACCCTAGCAATCAGCCCCAGCACTTT.